Following are 3 T cell receptor beta chains from one sample sequenced in a study of blood T cell repertoires in COVID-19. Profiled with immunoSEQ multiplex PCR; TCRdb holds only in-frame clones, not every one. Of approximately 5,800 clones detected, 75% to 85% appear once; the ten largest clones hold around an eighth. Sequencing input: peripheral blood. Receptors originate from a human donor with active COVID-19. The donor label of this sample is uncertain.

The rearrangement links TRBV28 to TRBJ1-5; D is possibly TRBD1 (5 bases). The CDR3 runs to 13 residues. Germline values: CDR1 MDHEN, CDR2 SYDVKM. V was cut by 6 bases and J by 1 base, with 7 bases left in between. CDR3 amino acids: CASRGPSNQPQHF. The DNA of the CDR3 is TGTGCCAGCAGGGGGCCAAGCAATCAGCCCCAGCATTTT.

V is TRBV7-8 and J is TRBJ2-2; tentatively, D is TRBD2 (5 bases). Looked up from germline, CDR1 is SGHVS and CDR2 is FQNEAQ. The CDR3 has 15 amino acids. V was pared by 5 bases and J by 4 bases, with 14 bases between. This CDR3 is CASSTRVQATGELFF. CDR3 DNA: TGTGCCAGCAGCACTAGGGTCCAGGCCACCGGGGAGCTGTTTTTT. Using reference TRBV7-8 and TRBJ2-2 for the parts outside the CDR3, the full variable domain is GAGVSQSPRYKVAKRGQDVALRCDPISGHVSLFWYQQALGQGPEFLTYFQNEAQLDKSGLPSDRFFAERPEGSVSTLKIQRTQQEDSAVYLCASSTRVQATGELFFGEGSRLTVL.

The count of this clone is one. This chain joins TRBV6-5 and TRBJ1-1; no reliable D call. The length of the CDR3 is 11 residues. Germline V gene sequence: CDR1 MNHEY, CDR2 SVGAGI. The V end lost 4 bases, the J end lost 7 bases, and 7 bases lay between the germline ends. This CDR3 reads CASSSGDEAFF. In nucleotides, the CDR3 is TGTGCCAGCAGTTCCGGGGATGAAGCTTTCTTT.